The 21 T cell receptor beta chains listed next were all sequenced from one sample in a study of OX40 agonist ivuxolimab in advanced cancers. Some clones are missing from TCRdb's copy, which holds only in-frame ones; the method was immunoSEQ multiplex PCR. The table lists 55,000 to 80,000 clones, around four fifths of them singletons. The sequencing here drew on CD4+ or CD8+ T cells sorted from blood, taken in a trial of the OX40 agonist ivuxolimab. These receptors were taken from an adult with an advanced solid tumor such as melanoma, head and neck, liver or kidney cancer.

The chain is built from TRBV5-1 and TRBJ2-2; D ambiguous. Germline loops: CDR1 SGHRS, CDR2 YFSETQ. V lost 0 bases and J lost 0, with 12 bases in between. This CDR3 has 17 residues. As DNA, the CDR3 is TGCGCCAGCAGCTTGGACAGTGGGCTCGCGAACACCGGGGAGCTGTTTTTT. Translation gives CASSLDSGLANTGELFF.

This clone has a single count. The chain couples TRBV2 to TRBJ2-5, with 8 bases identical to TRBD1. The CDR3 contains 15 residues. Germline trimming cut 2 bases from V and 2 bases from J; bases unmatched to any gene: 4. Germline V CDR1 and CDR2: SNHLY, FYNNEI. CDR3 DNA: TGTGCCAGCAGTGAACAGGGGGCCGGGCAAGAGACCCAGTACTTC. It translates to CASSEQGAGQETQYF.

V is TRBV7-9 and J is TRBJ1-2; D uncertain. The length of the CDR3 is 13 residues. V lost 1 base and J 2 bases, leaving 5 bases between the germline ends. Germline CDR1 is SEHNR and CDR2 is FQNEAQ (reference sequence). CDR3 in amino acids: CASSLEDNYGYTF. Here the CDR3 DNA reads TGTGCCAGCAGCTTAGAAGACAACTATGGCTACACCTTC.

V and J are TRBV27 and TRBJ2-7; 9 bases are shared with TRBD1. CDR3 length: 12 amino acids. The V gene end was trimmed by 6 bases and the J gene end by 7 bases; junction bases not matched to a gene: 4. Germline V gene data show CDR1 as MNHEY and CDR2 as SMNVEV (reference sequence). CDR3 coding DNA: TGTGCCAGCAGGGGACAGGGCGGGGAGCAGTACTTC. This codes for CASRGQGGEQYF.

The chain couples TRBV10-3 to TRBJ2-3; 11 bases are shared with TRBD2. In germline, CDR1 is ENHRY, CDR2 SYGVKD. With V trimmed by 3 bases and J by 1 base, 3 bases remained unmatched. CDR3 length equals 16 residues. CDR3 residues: CAISEIAGGRTDTQYF. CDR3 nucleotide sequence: TGTGCCATCAGTGAAATAGCGGGAGGGCGCACAGATACGCAGTATTTT.

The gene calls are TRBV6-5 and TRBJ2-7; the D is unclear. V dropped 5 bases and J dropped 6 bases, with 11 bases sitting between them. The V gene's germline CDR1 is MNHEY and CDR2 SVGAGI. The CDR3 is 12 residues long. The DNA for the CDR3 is TGTGCCAGCAGTCGTTCTAATGGCGAGCAGTACTTC. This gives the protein CASSRSNGEQYF.

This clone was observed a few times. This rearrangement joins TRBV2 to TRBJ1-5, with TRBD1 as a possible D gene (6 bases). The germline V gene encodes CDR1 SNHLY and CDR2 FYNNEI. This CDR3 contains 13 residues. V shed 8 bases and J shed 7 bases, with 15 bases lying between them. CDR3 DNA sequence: TGTGCCAGCTCGCTTTGGGGGCACCAGCCCCAGCATTTT. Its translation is CASSLWGHQPQHF.

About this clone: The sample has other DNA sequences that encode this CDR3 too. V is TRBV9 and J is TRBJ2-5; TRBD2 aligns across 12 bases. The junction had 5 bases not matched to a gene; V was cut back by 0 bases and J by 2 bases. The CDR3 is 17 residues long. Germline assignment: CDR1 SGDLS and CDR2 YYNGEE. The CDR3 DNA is TGTGCCAGCAGCGTAGGCACTAGCGGGGGGATACAAGAGACCCAGTACTTC. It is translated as CASSVGTSGGIQETQYF.

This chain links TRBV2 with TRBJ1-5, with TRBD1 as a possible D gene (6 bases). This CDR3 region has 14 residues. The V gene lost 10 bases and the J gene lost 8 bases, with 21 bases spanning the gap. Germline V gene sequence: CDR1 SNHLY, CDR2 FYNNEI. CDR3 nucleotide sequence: TGTGCCACCAGAAGAGGGGGGGGCATAGAGCCCCAGCATTTT. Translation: CATRRGGGIEPQHF.

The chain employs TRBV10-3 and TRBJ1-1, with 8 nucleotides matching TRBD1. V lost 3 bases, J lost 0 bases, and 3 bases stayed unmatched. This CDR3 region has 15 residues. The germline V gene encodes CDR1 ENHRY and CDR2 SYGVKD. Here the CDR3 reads CAISEHRGMNTEAFF. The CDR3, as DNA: TGTGCCATCAGTGAACACAGGGGGATGAACACTGAAGCTTTCTTT.

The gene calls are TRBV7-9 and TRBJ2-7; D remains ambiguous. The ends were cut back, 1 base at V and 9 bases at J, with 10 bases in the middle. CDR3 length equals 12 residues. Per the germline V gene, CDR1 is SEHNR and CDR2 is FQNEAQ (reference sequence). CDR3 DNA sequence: TGTGCCAGCAGCTTAGAAAGGACGACGCAGTACTTC. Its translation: CASSLERTTQYF.

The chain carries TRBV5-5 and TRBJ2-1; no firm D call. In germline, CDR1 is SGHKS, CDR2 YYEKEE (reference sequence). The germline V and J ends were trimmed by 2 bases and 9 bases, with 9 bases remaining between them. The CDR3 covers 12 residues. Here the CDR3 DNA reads TGTGCCAGCAGCTTAGCACTAACTGAGCAGTTCTTC. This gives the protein CASSLALTEQFF.

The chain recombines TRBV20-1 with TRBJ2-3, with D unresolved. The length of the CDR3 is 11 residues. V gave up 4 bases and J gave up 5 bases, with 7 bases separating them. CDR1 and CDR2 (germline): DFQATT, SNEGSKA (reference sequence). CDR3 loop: CSAIIGDTQYF. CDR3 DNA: TGCAGTGCTATAATAGGAGATACGCAGTATTTT.

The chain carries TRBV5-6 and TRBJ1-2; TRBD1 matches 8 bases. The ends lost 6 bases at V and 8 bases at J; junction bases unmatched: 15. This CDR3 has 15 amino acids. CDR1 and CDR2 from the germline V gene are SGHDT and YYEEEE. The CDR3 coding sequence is TGTGCCAGCAACGGCGTCGACAGGGGAGGGCGGGGCTACACCTTC. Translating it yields CASNGVDRGGRGYTF.

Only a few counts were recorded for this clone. In DNA, the CDR3 is TGTGCCAGCAGCCCCGGACAGGGGAGATCTTACACTGAAGCTTTCTTT. This sequence encodes CASSPGQGRSYTEAFF. V usage is TRBV5-8 and J usage is TRBJ1-1, with 9 bases lining up with TRBD1. Germline V gene lookup returns CDR1 SGHTS and CDR2 YDEGEE. The CDR3 runs to 16 residues. The V segment lost 4 bases and the J segment 3 bases; nucleotides outside the gene matches: 10.

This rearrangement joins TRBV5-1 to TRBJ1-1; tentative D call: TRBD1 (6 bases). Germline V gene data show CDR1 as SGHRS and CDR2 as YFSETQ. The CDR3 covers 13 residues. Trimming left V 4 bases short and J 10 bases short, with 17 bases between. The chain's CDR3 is CASSQQAGAGAFF. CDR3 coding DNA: TGCGCCAGCAGCCAGCAGGCGGGGGCTGGAGCTTTCTTT. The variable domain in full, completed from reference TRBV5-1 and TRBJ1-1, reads KAGVTQTPRYLIKTRGQQVTLSCSPISGHRSVSWYQQTPGQGLQFLFEYFSETQRNKGNFPGRFSGRQFSNSRSEMNVSTLELGDSALYLCASSQQAGAGAFFGQGTRLTVV.

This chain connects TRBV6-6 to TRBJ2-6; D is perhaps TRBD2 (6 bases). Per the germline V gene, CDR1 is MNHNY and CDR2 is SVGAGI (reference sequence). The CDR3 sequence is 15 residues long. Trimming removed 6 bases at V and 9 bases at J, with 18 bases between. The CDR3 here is CASRIGRELVNVLTF. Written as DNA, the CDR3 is TGTGCCAGCAGGATCGGACGGGAGTTAGTCAACGTCCTGACTTTC.

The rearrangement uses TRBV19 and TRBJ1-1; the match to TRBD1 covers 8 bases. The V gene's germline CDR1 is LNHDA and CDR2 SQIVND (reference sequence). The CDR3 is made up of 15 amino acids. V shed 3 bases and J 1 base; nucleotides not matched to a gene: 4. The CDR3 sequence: CASSIFTGGNTEAFF. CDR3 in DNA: TGTGCCAGTAGTATTTTTACAGGGGGGAACACTGAAGCTTTCTTT.

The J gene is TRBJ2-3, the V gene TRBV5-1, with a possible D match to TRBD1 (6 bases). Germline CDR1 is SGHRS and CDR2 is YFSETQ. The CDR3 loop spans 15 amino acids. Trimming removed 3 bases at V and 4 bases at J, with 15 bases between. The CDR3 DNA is TGCGCCAGCAGCTGGGAATCGCAGGGGTCAGATACGCAGTATTTT. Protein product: CASSWESQGSDTQYF.

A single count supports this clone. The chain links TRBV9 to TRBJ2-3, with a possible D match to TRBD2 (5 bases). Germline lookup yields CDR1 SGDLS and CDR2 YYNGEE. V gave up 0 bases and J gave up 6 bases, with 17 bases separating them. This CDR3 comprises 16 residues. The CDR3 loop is CASSVAMAPGIDTQYF. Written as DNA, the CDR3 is TGTGCCAGCAGCGTAGCTATGGCCCCCGGGATCGATACGCAGTATTTT.

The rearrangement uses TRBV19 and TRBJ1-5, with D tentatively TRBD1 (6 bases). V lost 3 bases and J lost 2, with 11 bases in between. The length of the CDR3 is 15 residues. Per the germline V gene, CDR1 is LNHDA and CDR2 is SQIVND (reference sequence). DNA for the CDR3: TGTGCCAGTAGTATTCCGGCAGGGGGCAATCAGCCCCAGCATTTT. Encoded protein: CASSIPAGGNQPQHF.